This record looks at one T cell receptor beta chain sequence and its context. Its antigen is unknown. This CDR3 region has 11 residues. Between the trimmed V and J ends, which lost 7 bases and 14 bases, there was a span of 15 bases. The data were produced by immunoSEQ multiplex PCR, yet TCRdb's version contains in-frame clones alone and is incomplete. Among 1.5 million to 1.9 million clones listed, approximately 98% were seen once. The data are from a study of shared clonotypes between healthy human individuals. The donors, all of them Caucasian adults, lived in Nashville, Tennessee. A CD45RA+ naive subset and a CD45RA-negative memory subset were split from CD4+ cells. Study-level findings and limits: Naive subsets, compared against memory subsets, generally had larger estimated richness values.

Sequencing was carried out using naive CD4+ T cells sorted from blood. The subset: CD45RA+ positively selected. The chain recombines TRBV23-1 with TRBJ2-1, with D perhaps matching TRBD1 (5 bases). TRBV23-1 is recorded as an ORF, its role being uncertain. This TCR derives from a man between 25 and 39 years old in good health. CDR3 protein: CASTRTLKKFF. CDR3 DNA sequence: TGCGCCAGCACCAGGACATTGAAAAAGTTCTTC.